These 14 T cell receptor beta chains were sequenced from one sample in a study of T cells in Graves' hyperthyroidism and ophthalmopathy. Amplification targeted TCR beta CDR3 regions from RNA transcripts. TCR CDR3 regions were first amplified by RT-PCR with HTBI primers. One entry per CDR3 protein, called by TCRdb with MiXCR from the multiplex PCR reads. The table records around 430,000 distinct CDR3 sequences, more than 13% of them present only once. The sample taken for sequencing was blood. The source is a woman younger than 45 with Graves' hyperthyroidism.

This clonotype was counted between two and nine times. The chain couples TRBV5-1 to TRBJ2-1; 11 nucleotides agree with TRBD1. The germline gives CDR1 SGHRS, CDR2 YFSETQ. The length of the CDR3 is 16 residues. Trimming cost V 1 base and J 5 bases; bases outside gene matches: 5. Here the CDR3 reads CASSLTGTGGNNEQFF. Here the CDR3 DNA reads TGCGCCAGCAGCTTGACCGGGACAGGGGGGAACAATGAGCAGTTCTTC.

The V and J genes are TRBV20-1 and TRBJ2-1, with TRBD2 identical over 12 bases. CDR3 size: 13 residues. CDR1 is DFQATT, CDR2 SNEGSKA, per germline (reference sequence). The J segment lost 9 bases and the V segment lost 5 bases, leaving 5 bases of the junction unmatched. The CDR3 spells CSAWTSGNGEQFF. The CDR3 nucleotides read TGCAGTGCTTGGACTAGCGGGAATGGTGAGCAGTTCTTC.

This clonotype came up many times. As DNA, the CDR3 is TGTGCCAGCTCAGCTAGCGATGGGTACAATGAGCAGTTCTTC. Protein product: CASSASDGYNEQFF. V gene TRBV18 combines with J gene TRBJ2-1; the D gene is possibly TRBD2 (6 bases). Germline CDR1 is KGHSH and CDR2 is LQKENI. V lost 5 bases and J 4 bases, leaving 12 bases between the germline ends. CDR3 length: 14 residues.

The CDR3 loop reads CASSQVLAGVNTGELFF. CDR3 sequence (DNA): TGCGCCAGCAGCCAAGTGCTAGCGGGAGTGAATACCGGGGAGCTGTTTTTT. The chain joins TRBV4-1 to TRBJ2-2; 10 bases align to TRBD2. The ends lost 1 base at V and 5 bases at J; junction bases unmatched: 7. The CDR3 runs to 17 residues. Germline assignment: CDR1 MGHRA and CDR2 YSYEKL.

This clonotype has a handful of counts. The CDR3 coding sequence is TGTGCCAGCACCAAGTCCACAGATACGCAGTATTTT. It specifies CASTKSTDTQYF. V is TRBV7-2 and J is TRBJ2-3; D is uncertain. The CDR3 has 12 residues. The ends were cut back, 7 bases at V and 2 bases at J, with 7 bases in the middle. CDR1 is SGHTA, CDR2 FQGNSA, per germline. Full variable domain (remainder filled in from reference TRBV7-2 and TRBJ2-3): GAGVSQSPSNKVTEKGKDVELRCDPISGHTALYWYRQSLGQGLEFLIYFQGNSAPDKSGLPSDRFSAERTGGSVSTLTIQRTQQEDSAVYLCASTKSTDTQYFGPGTRLTVL.

There are many counts of this clonotype. V and J are TRBV6-1 and TRBJ2-1; D might be TRBD1 (6 bases). Germline CDR1 is MNHNS and CDR2 is SASEGT. This CDR3 has 11 amino acids. V lost 5 bases and J lost 12, with 11 bases in between. CDR3 DNA sequence: TGTGCCAGCAGTATACAGGGAGCGCAGTTCTTC. Encoded protein: CASSIQGAQFF.

At least ten counts were recorded for this clonotype. The rearrangement links TRBV5-1 to TRBJ2-3, with 11 positions matching TRBD2. J gave up 4 bases and V 0 bases, and 7 bases lay outside the gene matches. Germline V gene sequence: CDR1 SGHRS, CDR2 YFSETQ. CDR3 length: 17 amino acids. The CDR3 DNA reads TGCGCCAGCAGCTTGGCCTTGACTAGCGGGATGGCAGATACGCAGTATTTT. Protein: CASSLALTSGMADTQYF.

This chain links TRBV9 with TRBJ2-7, with a possible D match to TRBD2 (6 bases). Germline assignment: CDR1 SGDLS and CDR2 YYNGEE. This CDR3 region has 15 residues. V lost 0 bases to trimming and J lost 4 bases, with 14 bases between them. The CDR3, as DNA: TGTGCCAGCAGCGTAGACGGGAGTGGGGTTTACGAGCAGTACTTC. Translated: CASSVDGSGVYEQYF.

This clonotype was seen a handful of times. The chain links TRBV9 to TRBJ2-5; a possible D gene is TRBD1 (6 bases). This CDR3 spans 15 amino acids. The germline V and J ends were trimmed by 0 bases and 7 bases, with 16 bases remaining between them. Germline values: CDR1 SGDLS, CDR2 YYNGEE. The CDR3 nucleotides read TGTGCCAGCAGCGTAGAGGGATCCGGCAGGGGGACCCAGTACTTC. Protein product: CASSVEGSGRGTQYF.

The genes are TRBV13 and TRBJ2-7; TRBD2 matches 9 bases. The CDR3 has 18 amino acids. With V trimmed by 5 bases and J by 4 bases, 18 bases remained unmatched. Germline lookup yields CDR1 PRHDT and CDR2 FYEKMQ (reference sequence). Here the CDR3 DNA reads TGTGCCAGCAGCCGTGGAGCTAGCGGGGACCTGACGGGGTACGAGCAGTACTTC. It codes for CASSRGASGDLTGYEQYF.

This clonotype was detected only a few times. The chain carries TRBV20-1 and TRBJ2-7; possibly TRBD1 for D (6 bases). CDR3 size: 15 residues. V lost 4 bases and J lost 2, with 18 bases in between. The germline V gene encodes CDR1 DFQATT and CDR2 SNEGSKA (reference sequence). The DNA for the CDR3 is TGCAGTGCTATCACAGGGCGCTTAGCAACCTACGAGCAGTACTTC. Translation gives CSAITGRLATYEQYF.

This clonotype was observed many times. The genes are TRBV12-3 or TRBV12-4 and TRBJ1-6, with unresolved D. The V and J ends lost 6 bases and 6 bases respectively, with 15 bases between them. The CDR3 consists of 15 residues. The CDR3: CASSRIDPRNSPLHF. In DNA form, the CDR3 reads TGTGCCAGCAGCCGGATAGATCCCCGTAATTCACCCCTCCACTTT.

The chain is built from TRBV12-3 or TRBV12-4 and TRBJ1-1; tentatively, D is TRBD1 (6 bases). V was cut by 3 bases and J by 1 base, with 18 bases left in between. This CDR3 is 17 amino acids long. CDR3 protein: CASSFSVGGPANTEAFF. Written as DNA, the CDR3 is TGTGCCAGCAGTTTCAGTGTCGGGGGCCCGGCGAACACTGAAGCTTTCTTT.

This clonotype was observed a handful of times. The CDR3 sequence: CASRTGTLYEQYF. The DNA for the CDR3 is TGTGCCAGTCGGACAGGGACCCTCTACGAGCAGTACTTC. J is TRBJ2-7 and V is TRBV19; 8 nucleotides align to TRBD1. Trimming cost V 8 bases and J 3 bases; bases outside gene matches: 6. Looked up from germline, CDR1 is LNHDA and CDR2 is SQIVND (reference sequence). The CDR3 runs 13 residues.